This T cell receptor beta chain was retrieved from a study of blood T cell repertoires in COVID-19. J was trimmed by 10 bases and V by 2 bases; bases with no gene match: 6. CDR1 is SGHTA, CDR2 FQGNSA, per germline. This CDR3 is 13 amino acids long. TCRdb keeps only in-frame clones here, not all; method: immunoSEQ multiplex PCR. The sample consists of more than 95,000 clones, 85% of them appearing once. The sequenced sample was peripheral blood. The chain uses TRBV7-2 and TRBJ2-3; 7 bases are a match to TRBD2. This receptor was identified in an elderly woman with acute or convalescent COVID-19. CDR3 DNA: TGTGCCAGCAGCTTACCCGGCGCGGGGGCGCAGTATTTT. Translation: CASSLPGAGAQYF.